This TCR beta chain was identified in a study of T cell responses to AZD1222 COVID-19 vaccine. General study results and limits: Donors were chiefly white British, with a greater number of females, and clonal diversity was perhaps underestimated. With two AZD1222 doses given, Spike-specific TCR breadth and depth both rose. Only after the peak T cell response were repertoires sampled.

The analysis combined second doses at about 4 or about 12 weeks. Sequenced by immunoSEQ multiplex PCR; TCRdb stores in-frame clones only, minus some. The data hold over 100,000 clones, with 75% to 90% observed a single time. On this clone itself: Its antigen is as yet unknown.

This sample comprised peripheral blood, obtained 28 days after the second AZD1222 dose. The clonotype originates from an adult who received the AZD1222 COVID-19 vaccine.

CDR3 sequence: CASSPGQGFQPQHF. The CDR3 DNA sequence: TGTGCCAGCAGCCCGGGACAGGGATTCCAGCCCCAGCATTTT. J is TRBJ1-5 and V is TRBV7-2; 9 bases align to TRBD1. Germline V gives CDR1 SGHTA, CDR2 FQGNSA. This CDR3 comprises 14 residues. V lost 5 bases, J lost 7 bases, and 6 bases stayed unmatched. Complete variable domain (other parts from reference TRBV7-2 and TRBJ1-5): GAGVSQSPSNKVTEKGKDVELRCDPISGHTALYWYRQSLGQGLEFLIYFQGNSAPDKSGLPSDRFSAERTGGSVSTLTIQRTQQEDSAVYLCASSPGQGFQPQHFGDGTRLSIL.